This T cell receptor (beta chain) was documented in a study of OX40 agonist ivuxolimab in advanced cancers. Overall study context: The study enrolled dose-escalation patients with hepatocellular carcinoma, melanoma, renal cell or head and neck cancer. Participants, approximately 83% male, averaged roughly 59 years of age, ranging from about 20 to 79.

Study-wide results and limits: Some of the nonresponding patients also showed low levels of normalized T-cell clonal expansion.

The cohort excluded patients with autoimmune disease history or systemic immunosuppression. Assay: immunoSEQ multiplex PCR; the TCRdb copy retains only in-frame clones and omits some. The table records about 73,000 clones, 80% to 95% of them present only once. V was cut by 5 bases and J by 7 bases, with 14 bases left in between. There are 13 residues in the CDR3. In germline, CDR1 is SGHAT, CDR2 FQDESV (reference sequence). Note on this clone: Antigen: not known.

Source: CD4+ or CD8+ T cells sorted from blood, taken in a trial of the OX40 agonist ivuxolimab. The sequence was obtained from an adult with an advanced solid tumor such as melanoma, head and neck, liver or kidney cancer. The chain has TRBV11-1 and TRBJ2-5; D perhaps matches TRBD2 (6 bases). This CDR3 reads CASSGSTGGTQYF. DNA of the CDR3: TGTGCCAGCAGCGGAAGTACCGGGGGGACCCAGTACTTC.